The TCR beta chain under discussion was sequenced for a study of response to subunit inactivated influenza vaccine. Germline V gives CDR1 ENHRY, CDR2 SYGVKD. This CDR3 region has 15 residues. The junction had 16 bases not matched to a gene; V was cut back by 10 bases and J by 9 bases. TCRdb analysed the RT-PCR reads with MiXCR anew, one entry per CDR3 protein. The repertoire holds roughly 790,000 distinct CDR3 sequences, with about 20% as singletons. Details on this clonotype: Its matching antigen is unknown.

General study results and limits: Authors suggested seasonal influenza vaccinations each recruit few new T cells.

This sequence joins TRBV10-3 and TRBJ2-1; 9 nucleotides match TRBD2. This TCR came from a man aged 45-65 years who received an inactivated influenza vaccine. The sequencing here drew on PBMCs from blood, taken 5 to 6 days after vaccination. CDR3 DNA sequence: TGTGCCACCGCCAATTTCCTAGCGGGAACGGGTGAGCAGTTCTTC. Translated, it gives CATANFLAGTGEQFF.